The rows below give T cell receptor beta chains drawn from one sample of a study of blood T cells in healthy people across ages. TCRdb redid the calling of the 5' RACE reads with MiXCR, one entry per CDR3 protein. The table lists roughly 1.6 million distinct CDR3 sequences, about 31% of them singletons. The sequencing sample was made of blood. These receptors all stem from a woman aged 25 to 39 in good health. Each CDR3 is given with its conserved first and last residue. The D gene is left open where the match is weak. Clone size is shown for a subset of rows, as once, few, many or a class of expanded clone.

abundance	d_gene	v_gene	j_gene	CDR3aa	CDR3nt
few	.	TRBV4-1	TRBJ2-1	CASSQALAETYNEQFF	TGCGCCAGCAGCCAGGCCCTAGCCGAGACCTACAATGAGCAGTTCTTC
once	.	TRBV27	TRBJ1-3	CASSRSGARNTIYF	TGTGCCAGCAGCCGGTCCGGGGCTAGAAACACCATATATTTT
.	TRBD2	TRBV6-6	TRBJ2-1	CASRPLSGGGEQFF	TGTGCCAGCAGACCGCTTAGCGGGGGGGGTGAGCAGTTCTTC
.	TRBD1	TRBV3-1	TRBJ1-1	CASSRGTGNMNTEAFF	TGTGCCAGCAGCCGCGGGACAGGGAATATGAACACTGAAGCTTTCTTT
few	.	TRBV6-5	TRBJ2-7	CASSYSKRASNEQYF	TGTGCCAGCAGTTACTCGAAACGAGCCAGCAACGAGCAGTACTTC
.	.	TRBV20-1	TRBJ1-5	CSATRQKNQPQHF	TGCAGTGCTACTAGACAGAAGAATCAGCCCCAGCATTTT
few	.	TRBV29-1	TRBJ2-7	CSVVGGTSPYEQYF	TGCAGCGTCGTAGGCGGGACCAGCCCCTACGAGCAGTACTTC
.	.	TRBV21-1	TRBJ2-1	CASSKGGGRGRQYNEQFF	TGTGCCAGCAGCAAAGGGGGCGGTAGGGGGCGACAGTACAATGAGCAGTTCTTC
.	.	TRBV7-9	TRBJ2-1	CASSGDFYNEQFF	TGTGCCAGCAGCGGGGACTTTTACAATGAGCAGTTCTTC
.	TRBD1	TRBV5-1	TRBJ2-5	CASSPARQGRETQYF	TGCGCCAGCAGCCCCGCCCGACAGGGACGGGAGACCCAGTACTTC
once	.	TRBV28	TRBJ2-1	CASSWAGRTFFSSEQFF	TGTGCCAGCAGTTGGGCTGGAAGAACCTTTTTCAGTAGTGAGCAGTTCTTC
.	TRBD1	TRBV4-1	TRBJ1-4	CASSRVGTGNNEKLFF	TGCGCCAGCAGCCGGGTCGGGACAGGGAATAATGAAAAACTGTTTTTT
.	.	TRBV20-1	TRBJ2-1	CSARGRGNYNEQFF	TGCAGTGCTAGAGGGCGCGGAAACTACAATGAGCAGTTCTTC
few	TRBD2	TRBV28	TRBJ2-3	CASSLGRGADTQYF	TGTGCCAGCAGTTTGGGACGGGGGGCAGATACGCAGTATTTT
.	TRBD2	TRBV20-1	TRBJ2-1	CSASVGTRSHNEQFF	TGCAGTGCTAGCGTCGGGACTAGAAGCCACAATGAGCAGTTCTTC
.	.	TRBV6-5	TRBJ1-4	CASSRRWGANEKLFF	TGTGCCAGCAGCCGCCGGTGGGGGGCCAATGAAAAACTGTTTTTT
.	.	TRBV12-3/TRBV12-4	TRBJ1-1	CASSFGRWGNTEAFF	TGTGCCAGCAGTTTTGGGCGTTGGGGGAACACTGAAGCTTTCTTT
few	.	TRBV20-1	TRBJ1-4	CSANHFRVNEKLFF	TGCAGTGCTAACCATTTTAGGGTGAATGAAAAACTGTTTTTT
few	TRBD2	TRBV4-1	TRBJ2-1	CASSLDPKVAGGSSYNEQFF	TGCGCCAGCAGCCTAGACCCAAAGGTGGCGGGAGGGAGCTCCTACAATGAGCAGTTCTTC
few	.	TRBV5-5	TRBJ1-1	CASSSGDLNGEAFF	TGTGCCAGCAGCTCCGGGGACCTTAATGGTGAAGCTTTCTTT
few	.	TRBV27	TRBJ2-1	CASSLSADPSYNEQFF	TGTGCCAGCAGTTTATCGGCGGACCCCTCCTACAATGAGCAGTTCTTC
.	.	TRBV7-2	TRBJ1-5	CASSSSGSRANQPQHF	TGTGCCAGCAGTTCCTCCGGGTCCCGGGCCAATCAGCCCCAGCATTTT
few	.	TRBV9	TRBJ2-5	CASSPWTAPQETQYF	TGTGCCAGCAGCCCATGGACAGCGCCTCAAGAGACCCAGTACTTC